This T cell receptor beta chain was sequenced for a study of T cell changes during pregnancy in multiple sclerosis (dated by TCRdb to the late 2010s). A note on the overall study: The study looked at changes in the T cell repertoire across pregnancy in women with multiple sclerosis.

CDR1 and CDR2 were assigned from the germline V gene as SGHTA and FQGNSA. From the cysteine through the phenylalanine, the CDR3 covers 19 amino acids. Of the read, only the CDR3 DNA is kept; its 57 bases are in frame from base 1. A distance of 23 bases separates the germline ends of V and J, which lose 1 base and 2 bases respectively. To note about this clone: Its recognized antigen is unknown. No much larger clonotype is one base removed from it; base qualities were not supplied.

Libraries were prepared through the immunoSEQ multiplex PCR assay. TCRdb took over this immuneACCESS table, retaining in-frame rearrangements with V and J assigned. Such tables are incomplete; in checked studies, under half of the missing clones stem from an unresolved V gene, and the remainder is unexplained. This sample has fewer than 25,000 clones in its table, and 75% to 95% of those were observed once. The ten largest clonotypes hold 0.6% to 0.85% of the sample. The rearranged chain carries TRBV7-2 and TRBJ1-2, with an unclear D gene assignment. Material: CD4+ T cells from peripheral blood mononuclear cells, obtained in the third trimester of pregnancy. The receptor comes from a female donor in good health, enrolled as a control in a pregnancy study. At the DNA level, the sequence is TGTGCCAGCAGCTTAGGAGGTCGCGGGTTAATCTCAAACAACTATGGCTACACCTTC. It translates to CASSLGGRGLISNNYGYTF.